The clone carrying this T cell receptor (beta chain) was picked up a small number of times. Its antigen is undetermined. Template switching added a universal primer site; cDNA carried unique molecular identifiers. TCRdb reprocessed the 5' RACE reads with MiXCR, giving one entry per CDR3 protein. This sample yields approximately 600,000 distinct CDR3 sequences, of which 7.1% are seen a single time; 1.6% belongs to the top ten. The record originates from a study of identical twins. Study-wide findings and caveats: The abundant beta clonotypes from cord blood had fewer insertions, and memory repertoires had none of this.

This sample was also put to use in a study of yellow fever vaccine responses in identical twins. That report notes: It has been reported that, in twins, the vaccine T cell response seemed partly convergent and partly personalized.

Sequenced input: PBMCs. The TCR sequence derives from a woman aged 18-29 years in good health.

CDR3 DNA: TGCGCCAGCAGCTTTATTCCGGGACAGGGGGCGACGGTACCCACCGGGGAGCTGTTTTTT. Translated, it gives CASSFIPGQGATVPTGELFF. The chain links TRBV5-1 to TRBJ2-2; 12 bases line up with TRBD1. V shed 2 bases, J shed 4 bases, and the junction held 15 bases outside the gene matches. In germline, CDR1 is SGHRS, CDR2 YFSETQ. The CDR3 loop spans 20 amino acids.